Below, one TCR beta chain is given with its context. The antigen this receptor binds is unknown. No base-level quality is on record; no much larger clone is a single base apart. Sample treatment or condition, as interpreted from the label and publication: randomized to nivolumab then ipilimumab (arm A) or the reverse (arm B). None of the patients in the trial had previously been given DNA-damaging chemotherapy. Thawed PBMCs were sorted on a FACS Aria II flow cytometer to isolate live CD3+CD8+ cells negative for CD19 and CD56. CheckMate 064, a randomized, open-label phase II trial of sequential checkpoint blockade, was the source of the samples, all of which came from patients with melanoma. Peripheral blood mononuclear cells were collected by leukapheresis, purified using Ficoll-Paque, and frozen in human serum containing roughly 10% DMSO. Purity of sorted blood CD3+CD8+ cells was verified at >95% immediately after sorting, followed by DNA extraction.

The sample originates from a study of sequential checkpoint blockade in melanoma (dated by TCRdb to 2018 to 2020). Background for the entire study: In a 1:1 randomization, patients received either first-line nivolumab then ipilimumab (arm A) or ipilimumab then nivolumab (arm B). Maintenance nivolumab came after each of the two trial sequences. Beyond this particular receptor, the publication reports: The response-prediction model combining TCR metrics and mutation burden needs validation in larger, independent patient cohorts.

V is shortened by 5 bases, J by 6 bases, and the region joining them spans 13 bases. Sequences LGHNA (CDR1) and YSLEER (CDR2) are obtained from the germline V gene. The CDR3 numbers 14 residues from cysteine through phenylalanine. Kept here is only the CDR3 DNA, which spans 42 bases and is read in frame from base 1. TCRbeta CDR3 regions were immunosequenced from genomic DNA with the immunoSEQ Assay. Prior to high-throughput sequencing, genomic DNA was amplified by bias-controlled multiplex PCR. As for how the authors treated the data: To quantify the absolute abundance of each unique TCRbeta CDR3 region, the sequences were collapsed and filtered. Clonality was defined as 1 minus Pielou's evenness and was calculated using productive rearrangements only. A previously published method was used to identify clones with significantly greater frequencies in on-treatment samples than in baseline samples. Imported from immuneACCESS, the table was reduced by TCRdb to in-frame sequences with V and J called. These copies leave out some clones; in studies compared against another copy, an unresolved V gene accounts for under half, and the cause of the remainder is not known. The DNA gave D and trimming, while V, J and clone size come from that table. The sample has over 8,000 clones on record, 50% to 65% of them singletons. Roughly 43% of the sample rests with the top ten.

The chain is encoded by TRBV4-3 joined to TRBJ2-2; a tentative D match to TRBD2 spans 5 bases. Sequencing used CD8+ T cells sorted from blood (inferred from file names), obtained from a patient given nivolumab and ipilimumab in sequence. The TCR sequence derives from a human donor with melanoma. The CDR3 loop reads CASSIGLRAGELFF. The nucleotide sequence reads as follows: TGCGCCAGCAGCATCGGACTCAGAGCCGGGGAGCTGTTTTTT.